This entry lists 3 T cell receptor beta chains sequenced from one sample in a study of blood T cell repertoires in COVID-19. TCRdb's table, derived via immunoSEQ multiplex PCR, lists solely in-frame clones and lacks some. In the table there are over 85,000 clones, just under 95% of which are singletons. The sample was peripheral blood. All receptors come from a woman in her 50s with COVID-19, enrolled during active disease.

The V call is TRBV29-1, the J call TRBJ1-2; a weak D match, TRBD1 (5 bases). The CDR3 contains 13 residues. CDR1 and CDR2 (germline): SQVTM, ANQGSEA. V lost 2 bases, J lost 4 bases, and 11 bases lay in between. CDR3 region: CSVERRDLYGYTF. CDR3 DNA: TGCAGCGTTGAAAGGAGGGACCTCTATGGCTACACCTTC.

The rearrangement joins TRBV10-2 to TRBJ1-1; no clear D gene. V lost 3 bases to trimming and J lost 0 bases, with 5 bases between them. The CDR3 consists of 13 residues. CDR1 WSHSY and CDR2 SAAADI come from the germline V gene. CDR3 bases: TGCGCCAGCAGTGACGCGTTGAACACTGAAGCTTTCTTT. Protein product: CASSDALNTEAFF.

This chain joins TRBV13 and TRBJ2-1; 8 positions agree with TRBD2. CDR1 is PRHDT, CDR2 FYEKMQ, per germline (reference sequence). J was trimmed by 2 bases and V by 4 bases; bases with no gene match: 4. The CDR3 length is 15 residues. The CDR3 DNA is TGTGCCAGCAGCTCCGGGGGGGCCCCCTACAATGAGCAGTTCTTC. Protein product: CASSSGGAPYNEQFF.